This TCR beta chain was sequenced for a study of response to subunit inactivated influenza vaccine. Whole-study findings and limits: After each seasonal influenza vaccination, few new T cells are recruited, the authors suggested.

V was shortened by 2 bases and J by 15 bases, with 11 bases between the two germline ends. CDR3 length equals 11 residues. Germline V gene sequence: CDR1 MNHEY, CDR2 SVGEGT. From the RT-PCR reads, TCRdb called clonotypes with MiXCR, one entry per CDR3 protein. This table has 150,000 or so distinct CDR3 sequences, approximately 11% appearing once. This clonotype was seen repeatedly, ten times or more. Antigen: not known. The sequencing here drew on non-naive T cells sorted from PBMCs, taken around seven weeks after vaccination. The TCR comes from a man in his forties or fifties who received an inactivated influenza vaccine. This rearrangement joins TRBV6-2 or TRBV6-3 to TRBJ2-1; weak D call: TRBD2 (6 bases). The CDR3 region is CASSYPREAFF. CDR3 in DNA: TGTGCCAGCAGTTACCCCAGGGAGGCGTTCTTC.